This entry concerns a single T cell receptor beta chain. Antigen: not known. The data stem from a study of beta chain features in type 1 diabetes. The isolated RNA, all of it, was reverse transcribed, so expressed TCRB transcripts were what got sequenced. Assay: immunoSEQ multiplex PCR; the TCRdb copy retains only in-frame clones and omits some. The sample contains some 330,000 clones, roughly 9.6% of which appear only once. Notes on the study in general: Still unanswered here is whether HLA type influences TCRB rearrangement.

V was clipped by 8 bases and J by 4 bases; unmatched bases: 9. Germline CDR1 reads MGHDK; CDR2 reads SYGVNS. CDR3 length equals 15 residues. The sample consisted of naive CD4+ T cells from blood. The receptor's source is a woman younger than 45 in good health. This rearrangement joins TRBV25-1 to TRBJ2-1; 9 nucleotides align to TRBD1. The CDR3 spells CASHPGTGPYNEQFF. The CDR3 DNA reads as TGTGCCAGCCACCCTGGGACAGGGCCTTACAATGAGCAGTTCTTC.